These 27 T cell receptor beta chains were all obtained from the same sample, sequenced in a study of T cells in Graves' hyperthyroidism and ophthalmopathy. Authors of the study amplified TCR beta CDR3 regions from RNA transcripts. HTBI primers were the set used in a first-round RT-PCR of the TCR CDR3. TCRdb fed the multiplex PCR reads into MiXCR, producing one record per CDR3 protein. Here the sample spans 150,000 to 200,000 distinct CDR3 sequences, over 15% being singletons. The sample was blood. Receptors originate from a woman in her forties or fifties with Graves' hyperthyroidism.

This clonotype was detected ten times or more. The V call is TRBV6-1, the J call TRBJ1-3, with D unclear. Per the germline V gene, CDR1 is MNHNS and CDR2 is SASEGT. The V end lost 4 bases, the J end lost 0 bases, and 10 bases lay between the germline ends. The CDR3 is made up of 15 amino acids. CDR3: CASSVSQASGNTIYF. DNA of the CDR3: TGTGCCAGCAGTGTCTCCCAGGCCTCTGGAAACACCATATATTTT.

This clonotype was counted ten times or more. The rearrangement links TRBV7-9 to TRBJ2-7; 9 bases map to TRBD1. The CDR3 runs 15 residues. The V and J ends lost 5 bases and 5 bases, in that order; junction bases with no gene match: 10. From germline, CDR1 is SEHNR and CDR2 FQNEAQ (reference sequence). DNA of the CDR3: TGTGCCAGCAGCGCCGGGACAGGGATATCTGACGAGCAGTACTTC. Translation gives CASSAGTGISDEQYF.

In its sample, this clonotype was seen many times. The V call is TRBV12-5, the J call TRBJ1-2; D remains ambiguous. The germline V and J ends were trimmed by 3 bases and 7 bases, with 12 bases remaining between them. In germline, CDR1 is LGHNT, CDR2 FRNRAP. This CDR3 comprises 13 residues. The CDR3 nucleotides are TGTGCTAGTGGTTTCGGGATCAACAGTGGCTACACCTTC. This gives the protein CASGFGINSGYTF.

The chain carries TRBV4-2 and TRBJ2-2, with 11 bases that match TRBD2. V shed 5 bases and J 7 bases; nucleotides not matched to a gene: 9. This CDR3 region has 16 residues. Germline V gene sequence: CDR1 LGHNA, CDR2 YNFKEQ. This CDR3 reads CASSGGTSGFSGELFF. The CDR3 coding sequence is TGTGCCAGCAGCGGCGGGACTAGCGGTTTTAGCGGGGAGCTGTTTTTT.

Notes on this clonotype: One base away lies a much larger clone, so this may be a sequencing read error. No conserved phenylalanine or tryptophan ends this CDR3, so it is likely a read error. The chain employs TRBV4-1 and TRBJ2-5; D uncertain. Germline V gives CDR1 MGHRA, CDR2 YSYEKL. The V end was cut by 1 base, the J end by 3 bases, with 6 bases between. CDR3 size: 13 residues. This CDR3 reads CASSQVSKETQYS. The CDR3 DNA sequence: TGCGCCAGCAGCCAAGTGTCGAAAGAGACCCAGTACTCC.

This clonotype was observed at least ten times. The CDR3, as DNA: TGTGCCAGCAGTGAAGCCGGACTCTTGAGATATAGCAATCAGCCCCAGCATTTT. Protein product: CASSEAGLLRYSNQPQHF. V gene TRBV2 combines with J gene TRBJ1-5; D is uncertain. From germline, CDR1 is SNHLY and CDR2 FYNNEI. The germline V and J ends were trimmed by 0 bases and 0 bases, with 15 bases remaining between them. The length of the CDR3 is 18 residues.

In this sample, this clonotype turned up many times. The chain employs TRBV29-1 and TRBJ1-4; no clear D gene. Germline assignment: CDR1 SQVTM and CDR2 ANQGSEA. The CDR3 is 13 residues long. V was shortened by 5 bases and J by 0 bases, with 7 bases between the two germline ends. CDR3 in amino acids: CSVTLATNEKLFF. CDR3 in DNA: TGCAGCGTTACACTTGCAACTAATGAAAAACTGTTTTTT.

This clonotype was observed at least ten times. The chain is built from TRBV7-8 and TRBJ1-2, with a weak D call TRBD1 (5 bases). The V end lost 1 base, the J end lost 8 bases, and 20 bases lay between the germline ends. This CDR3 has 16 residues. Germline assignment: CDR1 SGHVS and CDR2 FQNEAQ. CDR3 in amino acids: CASSLGLGVRTPGYTF. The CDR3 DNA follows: TGTGCCAGCAGCTTAGGTTTGGGGGTGCGGACCCCGGGCTACACCTTC.

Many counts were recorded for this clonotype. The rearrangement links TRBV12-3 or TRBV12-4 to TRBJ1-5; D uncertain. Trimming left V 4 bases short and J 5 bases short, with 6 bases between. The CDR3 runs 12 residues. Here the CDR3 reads CASSYEYQPQHF. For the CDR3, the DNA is TGTGCCAGCAGTTATGAGTATCAGCCCCAGCATTTT.

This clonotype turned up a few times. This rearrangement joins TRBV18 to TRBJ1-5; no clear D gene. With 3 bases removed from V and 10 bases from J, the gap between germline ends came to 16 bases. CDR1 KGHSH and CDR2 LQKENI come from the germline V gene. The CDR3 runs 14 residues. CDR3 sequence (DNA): TGTGCCAGCTCACCCCGAGTGGACTTCTCACCCCAGCATTTT. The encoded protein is CASSPRVDFSPQHF.

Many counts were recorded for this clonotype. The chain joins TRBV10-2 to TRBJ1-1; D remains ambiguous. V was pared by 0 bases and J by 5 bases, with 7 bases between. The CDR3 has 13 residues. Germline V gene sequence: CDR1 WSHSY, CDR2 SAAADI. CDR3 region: CASSESTGTEAFF. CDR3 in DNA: TGCGCCAGCAGTGAGTCGACGGGGACTGAAGCTTTCTTT.

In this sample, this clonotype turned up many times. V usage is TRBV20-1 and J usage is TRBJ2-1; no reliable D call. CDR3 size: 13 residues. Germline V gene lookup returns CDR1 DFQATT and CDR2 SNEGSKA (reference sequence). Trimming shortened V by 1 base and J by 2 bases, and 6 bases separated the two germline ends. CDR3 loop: CSARGMTYNEQFF. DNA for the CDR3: TGCAGTGCTAGAGGGATGACCTACAATGAGCAGTTCTTC.

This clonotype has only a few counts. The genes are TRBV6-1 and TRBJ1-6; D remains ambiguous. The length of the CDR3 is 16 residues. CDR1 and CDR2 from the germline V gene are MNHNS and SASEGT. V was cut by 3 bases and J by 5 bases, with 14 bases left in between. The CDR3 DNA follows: TGTGCCAGCAGTGAGCGAGCCGGCGCTAATAATTCACCCCTCCACTTT. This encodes CASSERAGANNSPLHF.

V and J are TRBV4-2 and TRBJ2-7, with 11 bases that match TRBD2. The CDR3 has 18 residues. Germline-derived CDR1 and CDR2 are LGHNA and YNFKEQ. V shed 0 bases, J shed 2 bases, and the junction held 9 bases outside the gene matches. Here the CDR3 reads CASSQESTSGERPYEQYF. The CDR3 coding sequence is TGTGCCAGCAGCCAAGAATCGACTAGCGGGGAGCGACCCTACGAGCAGTACTTC.

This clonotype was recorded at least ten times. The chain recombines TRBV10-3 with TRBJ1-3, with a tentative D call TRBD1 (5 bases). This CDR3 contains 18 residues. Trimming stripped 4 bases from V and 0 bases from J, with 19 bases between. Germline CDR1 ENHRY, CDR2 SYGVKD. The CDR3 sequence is CAISGGQGKGVSGNTIYF. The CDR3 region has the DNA TGTGCCATCAGTGGAGGGCAGGGTAAAGGAGTCTCTGGAAACACCATATATTTT.

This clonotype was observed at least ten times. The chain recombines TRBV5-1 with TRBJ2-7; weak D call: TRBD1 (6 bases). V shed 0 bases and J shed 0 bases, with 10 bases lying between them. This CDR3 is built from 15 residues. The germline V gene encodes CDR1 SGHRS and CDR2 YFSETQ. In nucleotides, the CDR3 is TGCGCCAGCAGCTTGGTTGTGGGGGCCTCCTACGAGCAGTACTTC. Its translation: CASSLVVGASYEQYF.

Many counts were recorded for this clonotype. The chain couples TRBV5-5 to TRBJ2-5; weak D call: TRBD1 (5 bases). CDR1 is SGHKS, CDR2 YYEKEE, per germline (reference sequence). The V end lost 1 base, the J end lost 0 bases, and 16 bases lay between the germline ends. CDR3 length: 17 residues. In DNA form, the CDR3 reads TGTGCCAGCAGCTTGTATTCAGGGATTGGGTACCAAGAGACCCAGTACTTC. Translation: CASSLYSGIGYQETQYF.

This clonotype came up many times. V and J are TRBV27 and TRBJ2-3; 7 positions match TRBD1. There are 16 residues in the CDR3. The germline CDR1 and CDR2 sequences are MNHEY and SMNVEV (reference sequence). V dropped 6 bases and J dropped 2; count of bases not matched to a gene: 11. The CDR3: CASSPILGGITDTQYF. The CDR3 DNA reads TGTGCCAGCAGCCCGATCTTAGGGGGCATCACAGATACGCAGTATTTT.

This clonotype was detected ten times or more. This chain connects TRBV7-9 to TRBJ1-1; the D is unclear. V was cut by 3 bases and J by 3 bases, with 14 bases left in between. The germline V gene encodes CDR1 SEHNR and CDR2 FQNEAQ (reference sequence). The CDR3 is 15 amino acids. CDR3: CASSFSNDPHTEAFF. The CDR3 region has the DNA TGTGCCAGCAGCTTCAGCAATGACCCCCACACTGAAGCTTTCTTT. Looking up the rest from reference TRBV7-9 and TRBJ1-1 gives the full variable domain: DTGVSQNPRHKITKRGQNVTFRCDPISEHNRLYWYRQTLGQGPEFLTYFQNEAQLEKSRLLSDRFSAERPKGSFSTLEIQRTEQGDSAMYLCASSFSNDPHTEAFFGQGTRLTVV.

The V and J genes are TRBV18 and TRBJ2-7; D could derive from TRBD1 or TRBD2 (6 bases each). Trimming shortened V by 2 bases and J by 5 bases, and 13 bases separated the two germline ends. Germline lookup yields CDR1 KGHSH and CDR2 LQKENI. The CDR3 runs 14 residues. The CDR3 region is CASSPMEGGNEQYF. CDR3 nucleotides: TGTGCCAGCTCACCAATGGAGGGGGGCAACGAGCAGTACTTC. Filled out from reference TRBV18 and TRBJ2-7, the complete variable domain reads NAGVMQNPRHLVRRRGQEARLRCSPMKGHSHVYWYRQLPEEGLKFMVYLQKENIIDESGMPKERFSAEFPKEGPSILRIQQVVRGDSAAYFCASSPMEGGNEQYFGPGTRLTVT.

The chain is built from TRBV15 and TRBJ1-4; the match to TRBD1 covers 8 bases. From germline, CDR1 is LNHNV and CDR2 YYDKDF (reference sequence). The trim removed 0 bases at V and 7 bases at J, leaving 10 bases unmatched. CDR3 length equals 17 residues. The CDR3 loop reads CATSREGAGGVGEKLFF. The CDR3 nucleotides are TGTGCCACCAGCAGAGAAGGCGCAGGGGGCGTGGGTGAAAAACTGTTTTTT.

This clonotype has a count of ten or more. The CDR3 loop reads CASSPDGNTEAFF. CDR3 nucleotides: TGCGCCAGCAGCCCGGACGGGAACACTGAAGCTTTCTTT. The chain has TRBV5-1 and TRBJ1-1; D gene ambiguous. Trimming removed 4 bases at V and 1 base at J, with 8 bases between. The CDR3 is 13 residues long. CDR1 is SGHRS and CDR2 is YFSETQ in the germline V gene.

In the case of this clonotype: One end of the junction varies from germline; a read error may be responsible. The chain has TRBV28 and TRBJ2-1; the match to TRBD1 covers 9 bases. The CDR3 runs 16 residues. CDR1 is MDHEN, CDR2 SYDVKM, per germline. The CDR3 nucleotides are TGTGCCAGCAGTCGGGGACAGGGAGGCTCCGACAATGAGCAGTTCTTC. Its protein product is CASSRGQGGSDNEQFF.

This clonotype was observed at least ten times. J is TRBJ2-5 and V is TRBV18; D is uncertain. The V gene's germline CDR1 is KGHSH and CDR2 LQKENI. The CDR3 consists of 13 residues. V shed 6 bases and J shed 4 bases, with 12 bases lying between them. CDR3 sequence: CASSMNTGETQYF. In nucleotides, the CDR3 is TGTGCCAGCTCCATGAACACGGGAGAGACCCAGTACTTC.

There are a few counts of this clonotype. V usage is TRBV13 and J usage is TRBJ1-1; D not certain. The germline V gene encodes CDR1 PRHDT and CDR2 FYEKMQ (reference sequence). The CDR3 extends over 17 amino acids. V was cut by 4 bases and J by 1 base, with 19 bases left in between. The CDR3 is CASSSRPELRRNTEAFF. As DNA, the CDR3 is TGTGCCAGCAGCTCCCGCCCTGAGCTAAGGAGGAACACTGAAGCTTTCTTT.

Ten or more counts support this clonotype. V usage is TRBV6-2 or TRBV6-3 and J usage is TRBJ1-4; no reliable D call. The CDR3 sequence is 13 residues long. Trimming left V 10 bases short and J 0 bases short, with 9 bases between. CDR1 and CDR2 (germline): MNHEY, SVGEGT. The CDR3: CATYFPTNEKLFF. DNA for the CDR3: TGTGCCACCTACTTCCCAACTAATGAAAAACTGTTTTTT.

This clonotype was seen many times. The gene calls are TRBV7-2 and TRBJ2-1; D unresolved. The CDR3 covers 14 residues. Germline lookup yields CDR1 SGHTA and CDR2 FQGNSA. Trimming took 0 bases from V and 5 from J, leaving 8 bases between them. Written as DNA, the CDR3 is TGTGCCAGCAGCTTAGCGCACAACAACAATGAGCAGTTCTTC. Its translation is CASSLAHNNNEQFF.